What follows are 5 T cell receptor beta chains derived from one specimen sequenced in a study of cytomegalovirus exposure and HLA in healthy donors. Researchers ran the PCR with 60 Vbeta and 13 Jbeta primers. The assay was immunoSEQ multiplex PCR, and TCRdb's table has in-frame clones only and misses some. The sample shows fewer than 130,000 clones, roughly 80% of them seen only once. The specimen sequenced was PBMCs. The receptor set was obtained from a man aged 25-45 years in good health and CMV-seropositive.

The chain is built from TRBV10-1 and TRBJ2-1; 10 positions agree with TRBD2. In germline, CDR1 is WNHNN, CDR2 SYGVQD (reference sequence). V lost 2 bases, J lost 8 bases, and 6 bases stayed unmatched. CDR3 length: 15 residues. The CDR3 here is CASSEVAGGRDEQFF. Written as DNA, the CDR3 is TGCGCCAGCAGTGAGGTAGCGGGGGGCCGTGATGAGCAGTTCTTC.

This clone was observed a few times. The chain couples TRBV7-9 to TRBJ1-2; possible D gene TRBD1, 5 bases. The germline V and J ends were trimmed by 1 base and 4 bases, with 10 bases remaining between them. The germline gives CDR1 SEHNR, CDR2 FQNEAQ (reference sequence). The CDR3 extends over 14 amino acids. CDR3 sequence: CASSLDRLSYGYTF. The CDR3 DNA is TGTGCCAGCAGCTTAGACAGGCTTTCCTATGGCTACACCTTC.

This chain links TRBV2 with TRBJ2-3; 11 bases fit TRBD2. This CDR3 has 19 amino acids. Unmatched junction bases numbered 14, after V lost 5 bases and J lost 1 base. CDR1 and CDR2 from the germline V gene are SNHLY and FYNNEI. The CDR3 DNA sequence: TGTGCCAGCAGTCCTAAGTGGCTAGCGGGGGGATATGGCACAGATACGCAGTATTTT. It encodes CASSPKWLAGGYGTDTQYF.

This chain uses TRBV6-1 with TRBJ1-5; TRBD1 matches 8 bases. This CDR3 has 15 residues. The V gene end was trimmed by 5 bases and the J gene end by 5 bases; junction bases not matched to a gene: 8. The germline gives CDR1 MNHNS, CDR2 SASEGT. CDR3 sequence reads: CASSSGTGPYQPQHF. The CDR3 bases are TGTGCCAGCAGTTCCGGGACAGGACCCTATCAGCCCCAGCATTTT.

The rearrangement links TRBV7-3 to TRBJ2-1, with a possible D match to TRBD2 (6 bases). There are 18 residues in the CDR3. Germline V gene data show CDR1 as SGHTA and CDR2 as FQGTGA. V lost 2 bases and J 6 bases, leaving 23 bases between the germline ends. Here the CDR3 DNA reads TGTGCCAGCAGCTTATACCCCCGCCGGGACGCCGGGGGCAATGAGCAGTTCTTC. The encoded protein is CASSLYPRRDAGGNEQFF.